This TCR beta chain was profiled in a study of molecular identifiers for immune sequencing clone quantification. This CDR3 has 15 amino acids. The J segment lost 7 bases and the V segment lost 3 bases, leaving 10 bases of the junction unmatched. The germline V gene encodes CDR1 MGHRA and CDR2 YSYEKL. This clonotype was counted only a few times. Antigen: not known. One entry per CDR3 protein results from TCRdb running MiXCR on the PCR reads. There are about 320,000 distinct CDR3 sequences in the sample; roughly 23% occur only once, and 0.65% to 0.75% lies in the top ten. In the sort, naive CD8 T cells were defined as CD8+CD4-CCR7+CD45RA+. Overall study findings and caveats: Single-cell amounts of spiked Jurkat TCR RNA were reportedly detectable among roughly 1 million naive cells.

The receptor's source is a human donor in good health. Some libraries in this study had Jurkat cell RNA spiked in. Sequenced: naive CD8+ T cells from blood, with Jurkat cell RNA spiked in. Subset noted: FACS-sorted CD8+CD4-CCR7+CD45RA+ naive T cells. This chain connects TRBV4-1 to TRBJ1-2; 8 bases are shared with TRBD1. CDR3 protein: CASSQVVQGDTGYTF. The DNA of the CDR3 is TGCGCCAGCAGCCAGGTCGTACAGGGGGATACTGGCTACACCTTC.